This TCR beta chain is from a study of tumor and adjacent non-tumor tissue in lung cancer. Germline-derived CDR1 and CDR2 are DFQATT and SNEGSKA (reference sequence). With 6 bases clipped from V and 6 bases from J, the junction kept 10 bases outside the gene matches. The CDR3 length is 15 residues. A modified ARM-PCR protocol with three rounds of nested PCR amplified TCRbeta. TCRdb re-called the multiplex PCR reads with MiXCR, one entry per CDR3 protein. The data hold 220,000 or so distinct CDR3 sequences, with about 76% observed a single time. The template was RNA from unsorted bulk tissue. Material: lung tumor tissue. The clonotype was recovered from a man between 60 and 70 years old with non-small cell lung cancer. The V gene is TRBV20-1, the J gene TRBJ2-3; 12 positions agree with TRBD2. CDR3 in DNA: TGCAGTGCCCCGCGACTAGCGGGAGACCCCGATACGCAGTATTTT. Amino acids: CSAPRLAGDPDTQYF.